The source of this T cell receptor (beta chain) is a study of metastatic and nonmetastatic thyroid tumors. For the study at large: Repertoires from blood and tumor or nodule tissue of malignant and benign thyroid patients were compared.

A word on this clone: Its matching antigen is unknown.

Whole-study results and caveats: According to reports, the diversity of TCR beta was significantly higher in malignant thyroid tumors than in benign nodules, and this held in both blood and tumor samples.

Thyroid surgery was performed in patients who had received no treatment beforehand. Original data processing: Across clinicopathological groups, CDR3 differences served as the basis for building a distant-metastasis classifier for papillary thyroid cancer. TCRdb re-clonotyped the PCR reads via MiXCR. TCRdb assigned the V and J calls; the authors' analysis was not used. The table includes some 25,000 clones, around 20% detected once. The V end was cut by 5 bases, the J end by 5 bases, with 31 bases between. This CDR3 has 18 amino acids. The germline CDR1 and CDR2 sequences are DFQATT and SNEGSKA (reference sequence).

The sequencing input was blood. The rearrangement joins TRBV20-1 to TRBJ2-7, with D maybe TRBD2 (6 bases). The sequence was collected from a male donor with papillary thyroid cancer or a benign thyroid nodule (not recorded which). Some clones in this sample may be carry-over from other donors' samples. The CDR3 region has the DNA TGCAGTGCTTACCCCCTAGGAGAGCCCGGTAGACTAGATCACGAGCAGTACTTC. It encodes CSAYPLGEPGRLDHEQYF.